A selection of T cell receptor beta chains follows, all from one sample in a study of glioma-infiltrating T cells after dendritic cell vaccination. TCRdb keeps only in-frame clones here, not all; method: immunoSEQ multiplex PCR. There are about 67,000 clones in the sample; roughly 79% occur only once, and under 8% lies in the top ten. This specimen was blood, taken before dendritic cell vaccination. These receptors were taken from a human donor with glioblastoma. Both conserved end residues are part of each CDR3. D genes are given only for firm matches. Size is omitted from some rows. Given values are once, few, many or a class for expanded clones.

size: once; length: 14; V: TRBV5-5; J: TRBJ1-1; D: -; CDR3: CASSRQVANTEAFF; DNA: TGTGCCAGCAGCAGACAGGTCGCGAACACTGAAGCTTTCTTT
size: -; length: 13; V: TRBV7-2; J: TRBJ1-1; D: -; CDR3: CASSLLLTSEAFF; DNA: TGTGCCAGCAGCTTACTGCTTACGAGTGAAGCTTTCTTT
size: -; length: 15; V: TRBV2; J: TRBJ1-1; D: TRBD1; CDR3: CASIMDRGMNTEAFF; DNA: TGTGCCAGCATCATGGACAGGGGCATGAACACTGAAGCTTTCTTT
size: -; length: 17; V: TRBV4-1; J: TRBJ2-2; D: TRBD2; CDR3: CASSQKVAGGHTGELFF; DNA: TGCGCCAGCAGCCAAAAGGTCGCGGGGGGGCACACCGGGGAGCTGTTTTTT
size: -; length: 13; V: TRBV9; J: TRBJ2-1; D: TRBD1; CDR3: CASSGRTGDEQFF; DNA: TGTGCCAGCAGCGGCAGGACAGGGGACGAGCAGTTCTTC
size: -; length: 15; V: TRBV7-2; J: TRBJ2-7; D: TRBD2; CDR3: CASSRSGGPVYEQYF; DNA: TGTGCCAGCAGCCGAAGCGGGGGGCCGGTCTACGAGCAGTACTTC
size: -; length: 16; V: TRBV2; J: TRBJ1-1; D: TRBD1; CDR3: CASSDRTGGFGTEAFF; DNA: TGTGCCAGCAGTGATAGGACAGGGGGCTTTGGCACTGAAGCTTTCTTT
size: -; length: 14; V: TRBV7-9; J: TRBJ2-5; D: -; CDR3: CASSPSGEYETQYF; DNA: TGTGCCAGCAGCCCGAGTGGGGAGTATGAGACCCAGTACTTC
size: -; length: 14; V: TRBV25-1; J: TRBJ1-2; D: -; CDR3: CASSETTSLAGYTF; DNA: TGTGCCAGCAGCGAAACTACGTCCTTGGCCGGCTACACCTTC
size: -; length: 14; V: TRBV27; J: TRBJ1-5; D: TRBD1; CDR3: CASSSTTGSQPQHF; DNA: TGTGCCAGCAGTTCAACGACAGGGAGTCAGCCCCAGCATTTT
size: -; length: 16; V: TRBV5-4; J: TRBJ2-2; D: -; CDR3: CASSLATQGNTGELFF; DNA: TGTGCCAGCAGCTTGGCAACCCAGGGAAACACCGGGGAGCTGTTTTTT
size: -; length: 14; V: TRBV5-1; J: TRBJ1-1; D: -; CDR3: CASRQGRVGTEAFF; DNA: TGCGCCAGCAGACAAGGGAGGGTGGGTACTGAAGCTTTCTTT
size: -; length: 17; V: TRBV7-9; J: TRBJ2-3; D: TRBD2; CDR3: CASTLPTASGSTDTQYF; DNA: TGTGCCAGCACCCTTCCGACGGCTAGCGGGAGCACAGATACGCAGTATTTT
size: -; length: 16; V: TRBV7-6; J: TRBJ1-3; D: TRBD1; CDR3: CASSPRTGERGNTIYF; DNA: TGTGCCAGCAGCCCCCGGACAGGGGAGAGGGGAAACACCATATATTTT
size: -; length: 18; V: TRBV2; J: TRBJ1-5; D: TRBD1; CDR3: CASSPPRTGGRGNQPQHF; DNA: TGTGCCAGCAGTCCCCCCAGGACAGGGGGCCGGGGCAATCAGCCCCAGCATTTT
size: once; length: 15; V: TRBV4-2; J: TRBJ1-6; D: -; CDR3: CASSQADSVGSPLHF; DNA: TGTGCCAGCAGCCAAGCGGACAGTGTGGGTTCACCCCTCCACTTT
size: -; length: 13; V: TRBV6-1; J: TRBJ2-7; D: -; CDR3: CASTGGSAYEQYF; DNA: TGTGCCAGCACTGGGGGGAGTGCCTACGAGCAGTACTTC
size: -; length: 14; V: TRBV7-6; J: TRBJ1-3; D: -; CDR3: CATTGGVSGNTIYF; DNA: TGTGCCACGACGGGAGGGGTCTCTGGAAACACCATATATTTT
size: -; length: 15; V: TRBV5-1; J: TRBJ1-3; D: TRBD1; CDR3: CASSSQGDGGNTIYF; DNA: TGCGCCAGCAGCTCCCAGGGGGACGGCGGAAACACCATATATTTT
size: -; length: 16; V: TRBV25-1; J: TRBJ1-4; D: -; CDR3: CASSAVDTHPNEKLFF; DNA: TGTGCCAGCAGTGCCGTGGACACTCACCCTAATGAAAAACTGTTTTTT
size: few; length: 14; V: TRBV6-1; J: TRBJ2-1; D: -; CDR3: CASSDHLGQGEQFF; DNA: TGTGCCAGCAGCGACCACTTAGGGCAGGGTGAGCAGTTCTTC
size: -; length: 16; V: TRBV7-2; J: TRBJ2-7; D: TRBD1; CDR3: CASSPQSGTGNYEQYF; DNA: TGTGCCAGCAGCCCGCAGTCCGGGACAGGTAACTACGAGCAGTACTTC
size: -; length: 19; V: TRBV12-5; J: TRBJ2-2; D: TRBD1; CDR3: CASGPHPRQGISNTGELFF; DNA: TGTGCTAGTGGGCCTCACCCTCGACAGGGAATATCGAACACCGGGGAGCTGTTTTTT
size: few; length: 14; V: TRBV6-1; J: TRBJ1-6; D: -; CDR3: CASSESLEPSPLHF; DNA: TGTGCCAGCAGTGAAAGCTTAGAGCCGTCACCCCTCCACTTT
size: -; length: 14; V: TRBV6-6; J: TRBJ1-5; D: -; CDR3: CASRPGGSNQPQHF; DNA: TGTGCCAGCAGACCTGGAGGTAGCAATCAGCCCCAGCATTTT
size: once; length: 17; V: TRBV5-1; J: TRBJ1-1; D: -; CDR3: CASNYGILPRGNTEAFF; DNA: TGCGCCAGCAACTATGGGATTCTCCCTCGGGGGAACACTGAAGCTTTCTTT
size: -; length: 14; V: TRBV7-8; J: TRBJ2-1; D: TRBD1; CDR3: CASSGRDRDNEQFF; DNA: TGTGCCAGCAGCGGCCGGGACAGAGACAATGAGCAGTTCTTC